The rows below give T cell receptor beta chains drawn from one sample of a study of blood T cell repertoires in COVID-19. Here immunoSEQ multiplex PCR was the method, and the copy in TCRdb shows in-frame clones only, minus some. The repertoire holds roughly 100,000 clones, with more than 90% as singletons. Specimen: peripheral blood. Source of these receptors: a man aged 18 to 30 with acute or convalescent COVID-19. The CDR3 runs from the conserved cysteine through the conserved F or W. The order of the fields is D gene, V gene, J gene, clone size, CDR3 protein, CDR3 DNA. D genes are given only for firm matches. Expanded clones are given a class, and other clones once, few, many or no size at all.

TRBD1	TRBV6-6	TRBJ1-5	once	CASSYSGQDQPQHF	TGTGCCAGCAGTTACTCGGGACAGGATCAGCCCCAGCATTTT
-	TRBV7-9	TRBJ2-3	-	CASSLVGLGQDTQYF	TGTGCCAGCAGCTTAGTTGGTCTCGGTCAAGATACGCAGTATTTT
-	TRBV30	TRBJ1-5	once	CAWNRAGGNQPQHF	TGTGCCTGGAACAGGGCGGGAGGCAATCAGCCCCAGCATTTT
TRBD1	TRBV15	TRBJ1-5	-	CATSSYGRDRGLAGNQPQHF	TGTGCCACCAGCAGTTATGGCCGGGACAGGGGGCTTGCGGGCAATCAGCCCCAGCATTTT
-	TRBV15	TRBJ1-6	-	CATSRDLGGNYNSPLHF	TGTGCCACCAGCAGAGATCTTGGAGGAAATTATAATTCACCCCTCCACTTT
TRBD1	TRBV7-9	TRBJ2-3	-	CASSLSGQGADTQYF	TGTGCCAGCAGCCTCAGCGGACAGGGGGCAGATACGCAGTATTTT
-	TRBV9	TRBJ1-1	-	CASSVLEGGTEAFF	TGTGCCAGCAGCGTACTAGAGGGGGGGACTGAAGCTTTCTTT
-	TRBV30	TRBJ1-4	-	CAWSVDSDNEKLFF	TGTGCCTGGAGTGTGGACAGTGATAATGAAAAACTGTTTTTT
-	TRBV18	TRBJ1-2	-	CASSPGRVVIYGYTF	TGTGCCAGCTCACCGGGCAGGGTAGTCATTTATGGCTACACCTTC
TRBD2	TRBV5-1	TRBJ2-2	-	CASSYPGTPGTSVDGELFF	TGCGCCAGCAGCTACCCTGGGACTCCCGGGACTAGCGTCGACGGGGAGCTGTTTTTT
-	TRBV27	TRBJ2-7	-	CASSKNTGYYEQYF	TGTGCCAGCAGTAAAAATACAGGTTACTACGAGCAGTACTTC
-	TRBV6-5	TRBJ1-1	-	CAVLVGGLNTEAFF	TGTGCCGTATTGGTGGGGGGGTTGAACACTGAAGCTTTCTTT
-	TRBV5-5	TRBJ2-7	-	CASSLENQGGDEQYF	TGTGCCAGCAGCTTGGAGAACCAGGGGGGAGACGAGCAGTACTTC
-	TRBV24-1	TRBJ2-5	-	CATKGTIEETQYF	TGTGCCACCAAAGGGACAATCGAAGAGACCCAGTACTTC
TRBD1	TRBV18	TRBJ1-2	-	CASSLGQGPDYGYTF	TGTGCCAGCTCACTAGGACAGGGACCCGACTATGGCTACACCTTC
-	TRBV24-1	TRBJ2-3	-	CATMERQTDTQYF	TGTGCCACCATGGAAAGACAGACAGATACGCAGTATTTT
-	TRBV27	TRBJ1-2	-	CASSPPDRTYGYTF	TGTGCCAGCAGTCCACCCGACAGGACTTATGGCTACACCTTC
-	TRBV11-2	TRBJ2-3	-	CASSSTVRVTDTQYF	TGTGCCAGCAGCTCCACGGTGAGGGTGACAGATACGCAGTATTTT
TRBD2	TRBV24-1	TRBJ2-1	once	CATSDLHGTSGNNEQFF	TGTGCCACCAGTGATTTGCACGGGACTAGCGGGAACAATGAGCAGTTCTTC
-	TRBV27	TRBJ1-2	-	CASSPLGGFGSNYGYTF	TGTGCCAGCAGTCCCCTTGGAGGGTTCGGTTCCAACTATGGCTACACCTTC
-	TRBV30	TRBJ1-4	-	CAWSDTGRANEKLFF	TGTGCCTGGAGTGATACGGGCAGGGCTAATGAAAAACTGTTTTTT
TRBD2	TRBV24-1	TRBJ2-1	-	CATSDTGGAGDEQFF	TGTGCCACCAGTGATACTGGCGGGGCGGGGGATGAGCAGTTCTTC
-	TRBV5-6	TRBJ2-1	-	CASSIPTRPYNEQFF	TGTGCCAGCAGCATCCCGACCAGGCCCTACAATGAGCAGTTCTTC
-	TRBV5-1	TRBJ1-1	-	CASSLSAGRDTEAFF	TGCGCCAGCAGCTTGAGCGCAGGGCGCGACACTGAAGCTTTCTTT
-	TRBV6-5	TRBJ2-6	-	CASGDSFSGANVLTF	TGTGCCAGCGGAGACAGTTTCTCTGGGGCCAACGTCCTGACTTTC
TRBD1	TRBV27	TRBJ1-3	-	CASSFQGAGGNTIYF	TGTGCCAGCAGTTTCCAGGGGGCGGGAGGAAACACCATATATTTT